This T cell receptor beta chain was identified in a study of radiotherapy plus CTLA-4 blockade in lung cancer. Study details: Overall, less than 20% of patients showed an objective response, while 31% attained disease control. Overall study findings and caveats: There was expansion of tumor-derived TCR clones in blood after radiotherapy plus ipilimumab. With interferon-beta, early dynamics of blood T cell clones were reported to best predict response.

Receiving focal radiation plus CTLA-4 blockade with ipilimumab were patients who had chemo-refractory metastatic non-small-cell lung cancer. Germline loops: CDR1 SEHNR, CDR2 FQNEAQ (reference sequence). The CDR3 totals 15 residues. Between the trimmed V and J ends, which lost 5 bases and 4 bases, there was a span of 16 bases. TCRdb's copy holds only in-frame clones and misses some; the assay was immunoSEQ multiplex PCR. The repertoire holds about 83,000 clones, with more than 60% as singletons. Note on this clone: Its antigen is currently unknown.

The sample consisted of peripheral blood, taken from a patient treated with radiotherapy plus ipilimumab. The gene calls are TRBV7-9 and TRBJ2-3, with D perhaps TRBD1 (6 bases). The TCR comes from a human donor with non-small cell lung cancer who had a partial response to radiotherapy plus ipilimumab. Some clones in this sample may be carry-over from other donors' samples. The CDR3 DNA reads TGTGCCAGCAGCCTAGGGGGAGTCGGTGCAGATACGCAGTATTTT. Its translation is CASSLGGVGADTQYF.